Listed below are T cell receptor beta chains from one sample, sequenced in a study of liver allograft versus peripheral blood T cells. TCRdb independently ran MiXCR on the reads; one entry per CDR3 protein. The data hold roughly 7,800 distinct CDR3 sequences, with under 20% observed a single time. These receptors were collected from a human patient who had a liver transplant. Some of the T cells might come from the graft donor. Both conserved end residues are part of each CDR3. D genes are given only for firm matches. Not all rows give a size; the values are once, few, many and, for expanded clones, a class.

CDR3nt | CDR3aa | j_gene | abundance | len | d_gene | v_gene
TGTGCCAGCAGTTACCAGGGAAGGTCTGGAAACACCATATATTTT | CASSYQGRSGNTIYF | TRBJ1-3 | . | 15 | . | TRBV6-5
TGTGCCAGCAGCCAAGAGTCGAGGGGGCGATATCGCTACGAGCAGTACTTC | CASSQESRGRYRYEQYF | TRBJ2-7 | . | 17 | TRBD1 | TRBV14
TGTGCCAGCAGGGAGCGTGTCGAAAAACTGTTTTTT | CASRERVEKLFF | TRBJ1-4 | . | 12 | . | TRBV2
TGTGCCAGCACTTTTATGGGGGGGGACACTGAAGCTTTCTTT | CASTFMGGDTEAFF | TRBJ1-1 | many | 14 | . | TRBV12-3/TRBV12-4
TGTGCCAGCAGCCCCGCGGTAGCCTACGAGCAGTACTTC | CASSPAVAYEQYF | TRBJ2-7 | medium-sized | 13 | . | TRBV7-2
TGTGCCAGCAGTGAATGGGACGTAGCGGACACCATATATTTT | CASSEWDVADTIYF | TRBJ1-3 | many | 14 | . | TRBV12-3/TRBV12-4
TGTGCCAGCAGTGAGGGTTACGAGCAGTACTTC | CASSEGYEQYF | TRBJ2-7 | many | 11 | . | TRBV6-1
TGTGCCAGCAGCCCAACAGGGCCGGCTAATGAAAAACTGTTTTTT | CASSPTGPANEKLFF | TRBJ1-4 | medium-sized | 15 | . | TRBV6-2/TRBV6-3
TGTGCCAGCAGAGAAGGAGGGGGGCGGACCTACGAGCAGTACTTC | CASREGGGRTYEQYF | TRBJ2-7 | . | 15 | . | TRBV5-4
TGTGCCAGCAGTTACGCCCGGGATGGCACTGAAGCTTTCTTT | CASSYARDGTEAFF | TRBJ1-1 | medium-sized | 14 | . | TRBV6-6
TGTGCCAGTAGTATTACTTCGGGCGCTTACAATGAGCAGTTCTTC | CASSITSGAYNEQFF | TRBJ2-1 | many | 15 | . | TRBV19
TGTGCCAGCAGCTTCGGCAGCGGGAGGAGCTCCTACGAGCAGTACTTC | CASSFGSGRSSYEQYF | TRBJ2-7 | many | 16 | TRBD2 | TRBV7-9
TGTGCCAGGCATATGAACACTGAAGCTTTCTTT | CARHMNTEAFF | TRBJ1-1 | . | 11 | . | TRBV2
TGTGCCAGCAGCTTGGGGCAGGGCCCGGGAAACACCATATATTTT | CASSLGQGPGNTIYF | TRBJ1-3 | medium-sized | 15 | . | TRBV5-5
TGTGCCAGCAGCGCGTATAATTCACCCCTCCACTTT | CASSAYNSPLHF | TRBJ1-6 | . | 12 | . | TRBV2
TGTGCCAGCAGCTCACAGGACGGAGGCTACGAGCAGTACTTC | CASSSQDGGYEQYF | TRBJ2-7 | . | 14 | . | TRBV12-3/TRBV12-4
TGTGCCTGGAGTAGAGGCAGTCTGAACACTGAAGCTTTCTTT | CAWSRGSLNTEAFF | TRBJ1-1 | medium-sized | 14 | . | TRBV30
TGCAGTGCCCCCTGGCCGACAGGGGCGAATTCACCCCTCCACTTT | CSAPWPTGANSPLHF | TRBJ1-6 | . | 15 | TRBD1 | TRBV20-1
TGTGCCAGTAGTATTGTACAGGGGGGCACTGAAGCTTTCTTT | CASSIVQGGTEAFF | TRBJ1-1 | medium-sized | 14 | TRBD1 | TRBV19
TGTGCCAGCAGCTCGGCGGGGGGTGAAAAACTGTTTTTT | CASSSAGGEKLFF | TRBJ1-4 | few | 13 | . | TRBV5-4
TGTGCCAGCAGCGTGTCCGTCCGGGGCACTGAAGCTTTCTTT | CASSVSVRGTEAFF | TRBJ1-1 | . | 14 | . | TRBV9
TGTGCCACCATGAAAGCCTCTTACGCGGGACAGGGGTACGGCTACACCTTC | CATMKASYAGQGYGYTF | TRBJ1-2 | medium-sized | 17 | TRBD1 | TRBV6-1
TGTGCCATCAGTGAGTCAGAGGGGGCGCGACTACAGTTCTTC | CAISESEGARLQFF | TRBJ2-1 | medium-sized | 14 | TRBD1 | TRBV10-3
TGTGCCAGCAGCTTACCCAGTTGGCTAGCAACTAATGAAAAACTGTTTTTT | CASSLPSWLATNEKLFF | TRBJ1-4 | once | 17 | . | TRBV28
TGTGCCAGCAGCTTGGGGACAGGGTTCAATCAGCCCCAGCATTTT | CASSLGTGFNQPQHF | TRBJ1-5 | once | 15 | TRBD1 | TRBV5-5
TGTGCCAGCAGTTATCTTCGGACAGGGGGAGGCTACACCTTC | CASSYLRTGGGYTF | TRBJ1-2 | medium-sized | 14 | TRBD1 | TRBV6-5
TGTGCCAGCAGCCAGGGACTAGCGGCGATCTACGAGCAGTACTTC | CASSQGLAAIYEQYF | TRBJ2-7 | many | 15 | TRBD2 | TRBV5-4
TGTGCCAGTAGTCAGAGGGGGGCTAGCACTGAAGCTTTCTTT | CASSQRGASTEAFF | TRBJ1-1 | medium-sized | 14 | . | TRBV19
TGTGCCACCCTCGAGATGGGCAGGGACGTGAGTGGAGGCTACACCTTC | CATLEMGRDVSGGYTF | TRBJ1-2 | medium-sized | 16 | . | TRBV19
TGTGCCAGCAGAACTAGCGGGGGCTTCTACGAGCAGTACTTC | CASRTSGGFYEQYF | TRBJ2-7 | medium-sized | 14 | TRBD2 | TRBV6-2/TRBV6-3
TGTGCCAGCAGCTTGGTGATGACTAGCACAGATACGCAGTATTTT | CASSLVMTSTDTQYF | TRBJ2-3 | . | 15 | . | TRBV5-6
TGTGCCAGCAGTTCCCTGACGGGATACGAGCAGTACTTC | CASSSLTGYEQYF | TRBJ2-7 | few | 13 | . | TRBV27
TGTGCCACCCTCAGGGGGATCAACACTGAAGCTTTCTTT | CATLRGINTEAFF | TRBJ1-1 | medium-sized | 13 | TRBD1 | TRBV6-1
TGTGCCAGCAGCTCTTTCCTGCCCGGGACTAGCGGGGGGGCCACAGATACGCAGTATTTT | CASSSFLPGTSGGATDTQYF | TRBJ2-3 | many | 20 | TRBD2 | TRBV11-2
TGTGCCAGCAGCAGACAGGGGAAGGCTTCACCCCTCCACTTT | CASSRQGKASPLHF | TRBJ1-6 | medium-sized | 14 | TRBD1 | TRBV6-5